The next 28 T cell receptor beta chains were all read from a single sample in a study of cytomegalovirus exposure and HLA in healthy donors. With 60 Vbeta and 13 Jbeta primers, the PCR was carried out. The table came from immunoSEQ multiplex PCR; TCRdb's copy has only in-frame clones and leaves some out. This sample carries roughly 130,000 clones, roughly 84% of them seen once, and the ten largest clones take approximately 3%. Sequencing used PBMCs. The receptors shown here come from a young woman in good health and CMV-seropositive.

This clone was counted once. The chain recombines TRBV4-2 with TRBJ1-1, with unresolved D. Germline V gene lookup returns CDR1 LGHNA and CDR2 YNFKEQ. Trimming took 0 bases from V and 4 from J, leaving 6 bases between them. CDR3 length: 13 amino acids. CDR3 in DNA: TGTGCCAGCAGCCAAGATGTGGCCACTGAAGCTTTCTTT. It specifies CASSQDVATEAFF.

The rearrangement uses TRBV6-5 and TRBJ2-3; TRBD2 agrees at 11 bases. CDR3 length: 15 residues. Per germline, CDR1 MNHEY and CDR2 SVGAGI. The ends lost 2 bases at V and 6 bases at J; junction bases unmatched: 4. CDR3 sequence: CASSYIAGGADTQYF. Here the CDR3 DNA reads TGTGCCAGCAGTTACATAGCGGGGGGGGCGGATACGCAGTATTTT.

The genes are TRBV7-2 and TRBJ2-7; possibly TRBD2 for D (5 bases). The CDR3 runs to 13 residues. Trimming stripped 1 base from V and 7 bases from J, with 11 bases between. Per germline, CDR1 SGHTA and CDR2 FQGNSA. Written as DNA, the CDR3 is TGTGCCAGCAGCTTAGGAGGCGGGTATGAGCAGTACTTC. Translation gives CASSLGGGYEQYF.

This clone has a handful of counts. The chain is built from TRBV11-1 and TRBJ2-3; weak D call: TRBD2 (7 bases). The CDR3 extends over 15 amino acids. Germline loops: CDR1 SGHAT, CDR2 FQDESV (reference sequence). The germline V and J ends were trimmed by 5 bases and 0 bases, with 12 bases remaining between them. CDR3 region: CASSARGASTDTQYF. The CDR3, as DNA: TGTGCCAGCAGCGCTCGGGGGGCCAGCACAGATACGCAGTATTTT.

This clone showed up just once. The chain is built from TRBV6-6 and TRBJ2-2; D not certain. V dropped 5 bases and J dropped 1 base, with 8 bases sitting between them. Germline CDR1 MNHNY, CDR2 SVGAGI (reference sequence). This CDR3 has 14 residues. DNA of the CDR3: TGTGCCAGCAGTCCAGTTGGGAACACCGGGGAGCTGTTTTTT. As protein: CASSPVGNTGELFF.

The chain has TRBV6-6 and TRBJ2-1, with TRBD1 as a possible D gene (5 bases). The CDR3 consists of 10 residues. Germline assignment: CDR1 MNHNY and CDR2 SVGAGI (reference sequence). The V and J ends lost 11 bases and 8 bases respectively, with 10 bases between them. CDR3 sequence: CAAGSDEQFF. The CDR3 DNA sequence: TGTGCCGCAGGGTCCGATGAGCAGTTCTTC.

This chain connects TRBV18 to TRBJ2-5; 8 bases match TRBD1. The ends lost 6 bases at V and 1 base at J; junction bases unmatched: 4. CDR3 length: 14 residues. In germline, CDR1 is KGHSH, CDR2 LQKENI. CDR3 sequence: CASSHQGAQETQYF. Written as DNA, the CDR3 is TGTGCCAGCTCGCACCAGGGGGCCCAAGAGACCCAGTACTTC.

This chain joins TRBV6-1 and TRBJ2-7; TRBD1 aligns across 7 bases. The CDR3 covers 13 residues. Per the germline V gene, CDR1 is MNHNS and CDR2 is SASEGT. V gave up 6 bases and J gave up 3 bases; unmatched junction bases: 5. CDR3 in DNA: TGTGCCAGCAGGGCGACAGGGATCTACGAGCAGTACTTC. This sequence encodes CASRATGIYEQYF.

Only a few counts were recorded for this clone. Other DNA sequences of this sample code for an identical CDR3. The chain carries TRBV18 and TRBJ1-2; a possible D gene is TRBD1 (6 bases). The CDR3 is 13 amino acids. V gave up 1 base and J gave up 3 bases, with 6 bases separating them. Germline CDR1 and CDR2: KGHSH and LQKENI. CDR3 sequence reads: CASSPQGDYGYTF. CDR3 DNA sequence: TGTGCCAGCTCACCACAGGGGGACTATGGCTACACCTTC.

The chain employs TRBV5-1 and TRBJ1-4; 7 bases match TRBD1. Germline CDR1 and CDR2: SGHRS and YFSETQ. The CDR3 is made up of 15 amino acids. The V and J ends lost 3 bases and 7 bases, in that order; junction bases with no gene match: 9. CDR3 sequence reads: CASSYLQGRSEKLFF. For the CDR3, the DNA is TGCGCCAGCAGCTACTTACAGGGGCGCAGTGAAAAACTGTTTTTT.

As to this clone: Other DNA sequences in this sample translate to the same CDR3. The genes are TRBV7-9 and TRBJ2-2; the match to TRBD1 covers 7 bases. The V and J ends lost 2 bases and 7 bases, in that order; junction bases with no gene match: 1. This CDR3 is 13 amino acids long. Germline V gives CDR1 SEHNR, CDR2 FQNEAQ (reference sequence). CDR3 in DNA: TGTGCCAGCAGCTTAACAGGGGTCGGGGAGCTGTTTTTT. Residues: CASSLTGVGELFF.

The chain uses TRBV6-1 and TRBJ1-6, with TRBD1 matching over 9 bases. Germline V lookup: CDR1 MNHNS, CDR2 SASEGT. The ends lost 5 bases at V and 5 bases at J; junction bases unmatched: 1. The CDR3 covers 14 residues. CDR3 amino acids: CASSRDRDNSPLHF. The CDR3 DNA reads as TGTGCCAGCAGTAGGGACAGGGATAATTCACCCCTCCACTTT.

V and J are TRBV7-9 and TRBJ2-5; 9 bases fit TRBD2. In germline, CDR1 is SEHNR, CDR2 FQNEAQ (reference sequence). This CDR3 has 15 amino acids. The trim removed 2 bases at V and 1 base at J, leaving 2 bases unmatched. CDR3 sequence reads: CASSLLRGGQETQYF. The CDR3 bases are TGTGCCAGCAGCTTACTGCGGGGGGGCCAAGAGACCCAGTACTTC.

The chain uses TRBV2 and TRBJ1-2; 11 positions agree with TRBD1. CDR3 length: 13 residues. CDR1 and CDR2 from the germline V gene are SNHLY and FYNNEI. V trimming: 6 bases; J trimming: 5 bases; junction bases outside the gene matches: 2. The CDR3: CASRGQGEYGYTF. The CDR3 DNA follows: TGTGCCAGCAGGGGACAGGGGGAGTATGGCTACACCTTC.

Only one count was recorded for this clone. V gene TRBV7-9 combines with J gene TRBJ2-3; 10 bases map to TRBD2. The germline V gene has CDR1 SEHNR and CDR2 FQNEAQ (reference sequence). This CDR3 comprises 15 residues. V shed 5 bases and J 3 bases; nucleotides not matched to a gene: 5. CDR3: CASSPLAGVTDTQYF. In DNA, the CDR3 is TGTGCCAGCAGCCCTCTAGCGGGGGTTACAGATACGCAGTATTTT. The whole variable domain, filled in from reference TRBV7-9 and TRBJ2-3, reads DTGVSQNPRHKITKRGQNVTFRCDPISEHNRLYWYRQTLGQGPEFLTYFQNEAQLEKSRLLSDRFSAERPKGSFSTLEIQRTEQGDSAMYLCASSPLAGVTDTQYFGPGTRLTVL.

The gene calls are TRBV5-1 and TRBJ2-3; weak D call: TRBD2 (7 bases). The CDR3 sequence is 17 residues long. The V gene's germline CDR1 is SGHRS and CDR2 YFSETQ. The V end was cut by 4 bases, the J end by 1 base, with 19 bases between. The CDR3 DNA sequence: TGCGCCAGCAGCCCCGGACGTGGCGGGGGCGGCACAGATACGCAGTATTTT. It codes for CASSPGRGGGGTDTQYF.

CDR3 loop: CSVEEDRGYEQYF. The DNA of the CDR3 is TGCAGCGTTGAGGAGGACAGGGGCTACGAGCAGTACTTC. The V call is TRBV29-1, the J call TRBJ2-7, with 9 bases fitting TRBD1. The V gene end was trimmed by 3 bases and the J gene end by 3 bases; junction bases not matched to a gene: 3. This CDR3 has 13 amino acids. Germline V lookup: CDR1 SQVTM, CDR2 ANQGSEA.

The chain recombines TRBV7-7 with TRBJ2-1; perhaps TRBD1 as D (6 bases). The germline V gene encodes CDR1 SSHAT and CDR2 FNYEAQ (reference sequence). Trimming stripped 1 base from V and 5 bases from J, with 6 bases between. This CDR3 has 13 amino acids. This CDR3 reads CASSLDRDNEQFF. The CDR3 coding sequence is TGTGCCAGCAGCTTAGACAGGGACAATGAGCAGTTCTTC.

The rearrangement joins TRBV11-2 to TRBJ1-3; 9 bases map to TRBD1. The CDR3 runs 15 residues. The V segment lost 5 bases and the J segment 5 bases; nucleotides outside the gene matches: 7. Germline CDR1 SGHAT, CDR2 FQNNGV. This CDR3 reads CASSTWTGARNTIYF. The CDR3 bases are TGTGCCAGCAGCACTTGGACAGGGGCAAGAAACACCATATATTTT.

This chain uses TRBV7-3 with TRBJ2-5; the match to TRBD2 covers 9 bases. J was trimmed by 1 base and V by 5 bases; bases with no gene match: 5. CDR3 length: 15 residues. CDR1 is SGHTA, CDR2 FQGTGA, per germline. CDR3 amino acids: CASSQNSGGQETQYF. In DNA form, the CDR3 reads TGTGCCAGCAGCCAGAATAGCGGGGGCCAAGAGACCCAGTACTTC.

V usage is TRBV7-9 and J usage is TRBJ2-1; TRBD2 aligns across 11 bases. V was pared by 5 bases and J by 2 bases, with 2 bases of the junction left unmatched. The CDR3 contains 15 residues. Per the germline V gene, CDR1 is SEHNR and CDR2 is FQNEAQ (reference sequence). In nucleotides, the CDR3 is TGTGCCAGCAGCCCGACTAGCGGGGCCTACAATGAGCAGTTCTTC. Residues: CASSPTSGAYNEQFF.

V gene TRBV6-1 combines with J gene TRBJ2-3; no definite D call. Trimming pared 6 bases from V and 6 bases from J, leaving 16 bases between. CDR3 length: 14 residues. Germline V gives CDR1 MNHNS, CDR2 SASEGT. CDR3 amino acids: CASRPLLERDTQYF. As DNA, the CDR3 is TGTGCCAGCAGGCCGCTTCTGGAGCGTGATACGCAGTATTTT.

The chain carries TRBV4-1 and TRBJ2-5; D unclear. Germline lookup yields CDR1 MGHRA and CDR2 YSYEKL. V lost 4 bases to trimming and J lost 2 bases, with 11 bases between them. The CDR3 extends over 14 amino acids. The CDR3 DNA reads TGCGCCAGCAGCCCTTTTGAGAGGCAAGAGACCCAGTACTTC. Translation: CASSPFERQETQYF.

This clone appeared once. V usage is TRBV11-2 and J usage is TRBJ1-5, with TRBD1 identical over 7 bases. Germline values: CDR1 SGHAT, CDR2 FQNNGV. Losses at the gene ends were 6 bases for V and 2 bases for J; bases not matched to a gene: 1. CDR3 size: 13 residues. CDR3 bases: TGTGCCAGCAGTGACAGGGGCAATCAGCCCCAGCATTTT. Its protein product is CASSDRGNQPQHF.

The chain is built from TRBV4-2 and TRBJ2-3; no definite D call. The CDR3 has 17 residues. CDR1 and CDR2 from the germline V gene are LGHNA and YNFKEQ. The V end lost 3 bases, the J end lost 2 bases, and 18 bases lay between the germline ends. The CDR3 region is CASSQEKTSFYTDTQYF. The DNA for the CDR3 is TGTGCCAGCAGCCAGGAGAAGACCTCCTTCTACACAGATACGCAGTATTTT.

This chain joins TRBV15 and TRBJ1-2; unclear D gene. CDR1 and CDR2 from the germline V gene are LNHNV and YYDKDF (reference sequence). Trimming removed 0 bases at V and 13 bases at J, with 15 bases between. CDR3 length equals 13 residues. DNA for the CDR3: TGTGCCACCAGCAGAGATCTTAACACCTACAGCACCTTC. It specifies CATSRDLNTYSTF.

This chain connects TRBV2 to TRBJ1-4; TRBD1 aligns across 8 bases. Trimming cost V 6 bases and J 3 bases; bases outside gene matches: 6. The length of the CDR3 is 15 residues. Germline V gene data show CDR1 as SNHLY and CDR2 as FYNNEI. CDR3 nucleotides: TGTGCCAGCAGATTGCAGGGGGCAGCTAATGAAAAACTGTTTTTT. Protein product: CASRLQGAANEKLFF.

This clone was observed once. This chain links TRBV27 with TRBJ1-6; TRBD1 agrees at 9 bases. The CDR3 runs 14 residues. V lost 7 bases, J lost 6 bases, and 4 bases stayed unmatched. CDR1 is MNHEY, CDR2 SMNVEV, per germline (reference sequence). The CDR3: CASTPTGGNSPLHF. In DNA, the CDR3 is TGTGCCAGCACCCCGACAGGGGGTAATTCACCCCTCCACTTT.